Listed below are T cell receptor beta chains from one sample, sequenced in a study of T cells after yellow fever vaccination. In TCRdb, the 5' RACE reads were re-called with MiXCR into one record per CDR3 protein. Here the sample spans about 110,000 distinct CDR3 sequences, 7.5% to 9.5% being singletons. Sequencing was performed on CD8+ T cells sorted from PBMCs, taken 45 days after the yellow fever booster vaccination. The receptor source for this set is a man in his thirties or forties who received the YFV17D yellow fever vaccine. Each CDR3 is given with its conserved first and last residue. A D gene is named only where the DNA matches it firmly. The listing skips clone size in some rows; elsewhere it reads once, few, many or a size class.

clone size: many; J gene: TRBJ2-2; D gene: TRBD1; V gene: TRBV15; CDR3 DNA: TGTGCCACCAGCACGAGCGATCCGGGACAGGGCACCGGGGAGCTGTTTTTT; CDR3 protein: CATSTSDPGQGTGELFF
clone size: many; J gene: TRBJ2-7; D gene: TRBD1; V gene: TRBV28; CDR3 DNA: TGTGCCAGCAGTTTCCCGGGACAGGGTGACGAGCAGTACTTC; CDR3 protein: CASSFPGQGDEQYF
clone size: .; J gene: TRBJ2-3; D gene: .; V gene: TRBV7-6; CDR3 DNA: TGTGCCAGCAGCTCCCCGGAAAGCTCAGATACGCAGTATTTT; CDR3 protein: CASSSPESSDTQYF
clone size: many; J gene: TRBJ2-7; D gene: .; V gene: TRBV29-1; CDR3 DNA: TGCAGCGTTGAGGGGTCGGGCATCGGAGGGGGCAGCGGTTACGAGCAGTACTTC; CDR3 protein: CSVEGSGIGGGSGYEQYF
clone size: few; J gene: TRBJ2-7; D gene: TRBD2; V gene: TRBV27; CDR3 DNA: TGTGCCAGCAGTAGGCGGGGGGGGGCGAACTACGAGCAGTACTTC; CDR3 protein: CASSRRGGANYEQYF
clone size: .; J gene: TRBJ2-7; D gene: .; V gene: TRBV12-3/TRBV12-4; CDR3 DNA: TGTGCCAGCAGTCTATTAGGGGGGGACAGCGAGCAGTACTTC; CDR3 protein: CASSLLGGDSEQYF
clone size: few; J gene: TRBJ2-3; D gene: .; V gene: TRBV4-2; CDR3 DNA: TGTGCCAGCAGCCGCGGTCAAGATGGGGGCACAGATACGCAGTATTTT; CDR3 protein: CASSRGQDGGTDTQYF
clone size: many; J gene: TRBJ2-1; D gene: .; V gene: TRBV29-1; CDR3 DNA: TGCAGCGTTGAACTAGGGGGCAATGAGCAGTTCTTC; CDR3 protein: CSVELGGNEQFF
clone size: many; J gene: TRBJ2-3; D gene: .; V gene: TRBV7-9; CDR3 DNA: TGTGCCAGCAGCGATCAGAGTGATACGCAGTATTTT; CDR3 protein: CASSDQSDTQYF
clone size: many; J gene: TRBJ2-7; D gene: TRBD1; V gene: TRBV5-1; CDR3 DNA: TGCGCCAGCAGCTCGGGACAGGGCGCGGACGAGCAGTACTTC; CDR3 protein: CASSSGQGADEQYF
clone size: many; J gene: TRBJ2-3; D gene: TRBD1; V gene: TRBV29-1; CDR3 DNA: TGCAGCGTTGAAACCGGGACAGGGGTATCTGATACGCAGTATTTT; CDR3 protein: CSVETGTGVSDTQYF
clone size: many; J gene: TRBJ2-1; D gene: .; V gene: TRBV12-3/TRBV12-4; CDR3 DNA: TGTGCCAGCAGTTTAGGGAACCATGAGCAGTTCTTC; CDR3 protein: CASSLGNHEQFF
clone size: many; J gene: TRBJ2-1; D gene: .; V gene: TRBV15; CDR3 DNA: TGTGCCACCAGCGGGGGTGACCTGAATGAGCAGTTCTTC; CDR3 protein: CATSGGDLNEQFF
clone size: many; J gene: TRBJ2-1; D gene: .; V gene: TRBV7-9; CDR3 DNA: TGTGCCAGCAGCTCGAGCCAGCGGACCTCCTACAATGAGCAGTTCTTC; CDR3 protein: CASSSSQRTSYNEQFF
clone size: many; J gene: TRBJ2-7; D gene: .; V gene: TRBV5-1; CDR3 DNA: TGCGCCAGCAGCTCCGGTACTAACCAGTACGAGCAGTACTTC; CDR3 protein: CASSSGTNQYEQYF
clone size: many; J gene: TRBJ1-1; D gene: TRBD1; V gene: TRBV7-9; CDR3 DNA: TGTGCCAGCAGACCTGCAGGGGGAGAAGCTTTCTTT; CDR3 protein: CASRPAGGEAFF
clone size: many; J gene: TRBJ2-1; D gene: .; V gene: TRBV29-1; CDR3 DNA: TGCAGCGTTGGGGACCCATCGGACAATGAGCAGTTCTTC; CDR3 protein: CSVGDPSDNEQFF
clone size: .; J gene: TRBJ1-1; D gene: .; V gene: TRBV25-1; CDR3 DNA: TGTGCCAGCAGTCTTGGGACGGTGAACACTGAAGCTTTCTTT; CDR3 protein: CASSLGTVNTEAFF
clone size: many; J gene: TRBJ1-6; D gene: .; V gene: TRBV27; CDR3 DNA: TGTGCCAGCAGTCCGTGGGGTTCCTCCTATAATTCACCCCTCCACTTT; CDR3 protein: CASSPWGSSYNSPLHF
clone size: many; J gene: TRBJ2-1; D gene: TRBD2; V gene: TRBV7-8; CDR3 DNA: TGTGCCAGCAGCTTAGCAACGGGAGGCTATGAGCAGTTCTTC; CDR3 protein: CASSLATGGYEQFF
clone size: many; J gene: TRBJ2-5; D gene: TRBD1; V gene: TRBV20-1; CDR3 DNA: TGCAGTGCTAGGGGGTCAGGGGGCAGGCAAGAGACCCAGTACTTC; CDR3 protein: CSARGSGGRQETQYF
clone size: many; J gene: TRBJ2-1; D gene: .; V gene: TRBV14; CDR3 DNA: TGTGCCAGCAGCCAAGTAGTTAGTGAGCAGTTCTTC; CDR3 protein: CASSQVVSEQFF
clone size: few; J gene: TRBJ2-2; D gene: .; V gene: TRBV4-3; CDR3 DNA: TGCGCCAGCAGCCAAGGGGCCACCGGGGAGCTGTTTTTT; CDR3 protein: CASSQGATGELFF
clone size: few; J gene: TRBJ2-2; D gene: TRBD1; V gene: TRBV29-1; CDR3 DNA: TGCAGCGGGACCGGGACAGGCACCGGGGAGCTGTTTTTT; CDR3 protein: CSGTGTGTGELFF
clone size: many; J gene: TRBJ2-7; D gene: TRBD1; V gene: TRBV7-8; CDR3 DNA: TGTGCCAGCAGCTTGACAGGGCTGGGCGAGCAGTACTTC; CDR3 protein: CASSLTGLGEQYF
clone size: few; J gene: TRBJ2-7; D gene: TRBD1; V gene: TRBV27; CDR3 DNA: TGTGCCAGCAGTTCCCAGTTCCTCCCCTCCACCGGGACAGGGGATAACTACGAGCAGTACTTC; CDR3 protein: CASSSQFLPSTGTGDNYEQYF
clone size: many; J gene: TRBJ2-1; D gene: .; V gene: TRBV20-1; CDR3 DNA: TGCAGTGCACGACGGACTGCCTACAATGAGCAGTTCTTC; CDR3 protein: CSARRTAYNEQFF
clone size: many; J gene: TRBJ2-3; D gene: TRBD1; V gene: TRBV7-9; CDR3 DNA: TGTGCCAGCAGCTCCGGGACAGGGCAGTCAGATACGCAGTATTTT; CDR3 protein: CASSSGTGQSDTQYF
clone size: .; J gene: TRBJ2-2; D gene: .; V gene: TRBV4-1; CDR3 DNA: TGCGCCAGCAGCCACGAGGGAACCGGGGAGCTGTTTTTT; CDR3 protein: CASSHEGTGELFF
clone size: many; J gene: TRBJ2-5; D gene: TRBD2; V gene: TRBV6-1; CDR3 DNA: TGTGCCAGCACCCCAACCCCAGCGGGAGGAAGTCTCCGAGAGACCCAGTACTTC; CDR3 protein: CASTPTPAGGSLRETQYF
clone size: many; J gene: TRBJ2-7; D gene: .; V gene: TRBV28; CDR3 DNA: TGTGCCAGCAGTTCTGGGGAGGTGGGGGGATACGAGCAGTACTTC; CDR3 protein: CASSSGEVGGYEQYF
clone size: .; J gene: TRBJ1-1; D gene: TRBD1; V gene: TRBV12-3/TRBV12-4; CDR3 DNA: TGTGCCAGCAGTTTCGCAGGGGGAAACACTGAAGCTTTCTTT; CDR3 protein: CASSFAGGNTEAFF